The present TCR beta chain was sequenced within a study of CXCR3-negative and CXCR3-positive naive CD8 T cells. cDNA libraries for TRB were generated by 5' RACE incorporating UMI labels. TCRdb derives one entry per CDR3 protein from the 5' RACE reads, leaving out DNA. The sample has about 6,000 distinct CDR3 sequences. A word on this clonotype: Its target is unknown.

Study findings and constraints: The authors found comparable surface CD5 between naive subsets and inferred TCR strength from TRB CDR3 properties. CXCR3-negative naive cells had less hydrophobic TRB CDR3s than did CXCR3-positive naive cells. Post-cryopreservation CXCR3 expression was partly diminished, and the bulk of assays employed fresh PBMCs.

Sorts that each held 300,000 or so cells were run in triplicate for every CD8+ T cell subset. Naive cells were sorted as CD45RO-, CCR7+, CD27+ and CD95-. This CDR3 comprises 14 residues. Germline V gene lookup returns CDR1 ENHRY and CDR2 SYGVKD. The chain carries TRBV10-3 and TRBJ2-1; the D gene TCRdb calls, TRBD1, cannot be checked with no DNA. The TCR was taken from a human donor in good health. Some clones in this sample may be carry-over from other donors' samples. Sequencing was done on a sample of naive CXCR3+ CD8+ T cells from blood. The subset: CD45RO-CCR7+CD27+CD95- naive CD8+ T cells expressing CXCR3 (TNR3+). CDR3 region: CATQVGGAYNEQFF.